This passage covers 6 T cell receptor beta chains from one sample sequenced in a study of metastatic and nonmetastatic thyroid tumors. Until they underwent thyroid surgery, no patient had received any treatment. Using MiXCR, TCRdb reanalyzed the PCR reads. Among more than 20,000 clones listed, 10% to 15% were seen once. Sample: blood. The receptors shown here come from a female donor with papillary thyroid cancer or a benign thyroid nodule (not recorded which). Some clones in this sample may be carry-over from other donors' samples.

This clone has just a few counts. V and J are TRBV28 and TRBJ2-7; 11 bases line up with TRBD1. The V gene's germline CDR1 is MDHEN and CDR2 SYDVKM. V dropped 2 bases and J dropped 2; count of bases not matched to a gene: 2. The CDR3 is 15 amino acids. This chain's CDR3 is CASSLEGQGAYEQYF. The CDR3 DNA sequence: TGTGCCAGCAGTTTAGAGGGACAGGGGGCCTACGAGCAGTACTTC. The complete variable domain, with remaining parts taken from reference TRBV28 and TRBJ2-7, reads DVKVTQSSRYLVKRTGEKVFLECVQDMDHENMFWYRQDPGLGLRLIYFSYDVKMKEKGDIPEGYSVSREKKERFSLILESASTNQTSMYLCASSLEGQGAYEQYFGPGTRLTVT.

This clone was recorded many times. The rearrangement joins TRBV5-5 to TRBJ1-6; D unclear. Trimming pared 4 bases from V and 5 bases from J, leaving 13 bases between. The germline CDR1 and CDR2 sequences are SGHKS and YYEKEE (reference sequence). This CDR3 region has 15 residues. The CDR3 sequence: CASSPKGLDNSPLHF. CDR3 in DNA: TGTGCCAGCAGCCCCAAGGGATTAGATAATTCACCCCTCCACTTT.

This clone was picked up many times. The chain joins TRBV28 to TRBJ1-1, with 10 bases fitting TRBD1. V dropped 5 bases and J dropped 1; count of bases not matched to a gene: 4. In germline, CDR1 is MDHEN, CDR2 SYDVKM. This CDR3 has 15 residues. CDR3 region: CASSPWDRGNTEAFF. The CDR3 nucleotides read TGTGCCAGCAGTCCCTGGGACAGGGGGAACACTGAAGCTTTCTTT.

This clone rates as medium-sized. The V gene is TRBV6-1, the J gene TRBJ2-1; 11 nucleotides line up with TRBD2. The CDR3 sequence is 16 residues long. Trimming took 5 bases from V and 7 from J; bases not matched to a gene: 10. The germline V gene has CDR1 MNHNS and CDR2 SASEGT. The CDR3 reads CASSPRGSGRGNEQFF. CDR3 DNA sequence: TGTGCCAGCAGTCCCCGAGGTAGCGGGAGGGGGAATGAGCAGTTCTTC.

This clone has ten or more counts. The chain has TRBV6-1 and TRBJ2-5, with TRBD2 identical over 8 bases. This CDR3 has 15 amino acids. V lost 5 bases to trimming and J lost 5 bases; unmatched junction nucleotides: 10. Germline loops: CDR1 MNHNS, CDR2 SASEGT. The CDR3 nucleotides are TGTGCCAGCAGTTCAACCGGACTAGCCTTCGAGACCCAGTACTTC. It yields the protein CASSSTGLAFETQYF.

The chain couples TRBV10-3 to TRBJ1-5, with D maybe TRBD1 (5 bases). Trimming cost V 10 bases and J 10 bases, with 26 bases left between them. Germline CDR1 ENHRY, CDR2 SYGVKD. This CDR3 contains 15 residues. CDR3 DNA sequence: TGTGCCACCGGTGAGTTTGGGCAGGGCGGCCATCCCCAGCATTTT. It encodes CATGEFGQGGHPQHF.